This entry features one T cell receptor beta chain sequence. This sample is part of a study of T-cell memory formation after mild COVID-19. Study context: Largely donor-specific TCR clusters were found.

CDR3 size: 15 residues. V lost 0 bases to trimming and J lost 3 bases; unmatched junction nucleotides: 4. The germline V gene has CDR1 GTSNPN and CDR2 SVGIG (reference sequence). UMIs and sample barcodes were carried by the TCR alpha and TCR beta cDNA libraries that 5'RACE produced using constant-segment primers. MiXCR, run by TCRdb on the 5' RACE reads, gives a single entry per CDR3 protein. The data hold some 210,000 distinct CDR3 sequences, with roughly 27% observed a single time. The material sequenced was PBMCs or a T cell subset sorted from them (not recorded which). The source of this sequence is an adult woman who had mild COVID-19 (a few samples of this study predate the infection). Cell type and time point are not known. The chain combines TRBV30 with TRBJ2-5, with TRBD2 identical over 10 bases. Written as DNA, the CDR3 is TGTGCCTGGAGTGTAGGTCTAGCGGGAGAAGAGACCCAGTACTTC. It translates to CAWSVGLAGEETQYF.